Listed here is a single T cell receptor beta chain. Its specific antigen is unknown. No per-base quality is available; no much larger clone lies one base away. The receptor library was made with 5' RACE. For sequencing, an Illumina HiSeq 2500 was employed. A second roughly 6 to 12 cycle PCR used a sample-barcoded 5' primer and a J-beta primer mix. A unique molecular identifier was introduced onto each TCR beta cDNA molecule by a template-switch 5' adaptor carrying 12 random nucleotides. Each sample yielded at least 2.5 million CDR3-containing paired-end reads. All of the RNA was converted into first-strand cDNA using the Mint cDNA synthesis kit, with a TRBC-specific oligonucleotide serving as the primer. All cDNA was treated with uracil-DNA glycosylase and then went through a first 18-cycle PCR with the universal primers M1SS and BC2_uni_R. In the paper's pipeline: For normalization, 1 million high-quality reads, each with a distinct molecular identifier, were randomly selected from each sample. Instead of being binned into consensus sequences, reads that shared molecular identifiers were thrown out. MiTCR, set to a Q25 quality threshold and the strictest error-elimination algorithm, was used for CDR3 identification, clonotype clustering and error correction. Lower-bound total TCR beta diversity was estimated with a nonparametric unseen species model using Euler transformation. TCRdb redid the processing of the public reads, applying fastp at Q25 and MiXCR, and retained in-frame beta chains. Rows matching on CDR3 protein sequence are summarized as one entry with the most common DNA and genes. The V and J calls follow TCRdb's processing rather than the paper's. The sample profile shows about 2 million distinct CDR3 sequences; roughly 50% of them were found once. The top ten clonotypes cover 2.1% of the sample.

These data originate in a study of blood T cells in healthy people across ages (dated by TCRdb to between 2015 and 2016). About the full investigation: In model experiments, roughly one uniquely barcoded TCR beta cDNA molecule per two T cells was captured by template switching. Using deep sequencing normalized with unique cDNA molecular identifiers, the study measured how TCR beta repertoire diversity changes with age. Donors were grouped into four age groups: young (average roughly 15 years), middle-aged (under 40), aged (62) and long-lived (approximately 78). To avoid experimental bias, donors of different ages were randomly spread across the sequencing lanes. Using the same blood draw, the study looked at two additional independent replicas of 1 million unique cDNA reads for two donors, one aged 18 to 29 and the other aged 80 or older. Study-wide findings and limitations: Estimates of total diversity based on one million sequenced T cells were regarded as lower bounds and as underestimates. Observed TCR beta diversity per million T cells fell roughly linearly with age, and a significant reduction was already apparent by age about 36. The CMV infection status of donors was not known, potentially confounding age-related changes in expanded clonotypes. The long-lived group showed more naive CD4+ T cells, fewer expanded clones and increased TCR diversity than the aged group, suggesting age selection. A strong correlation was found between observed TCR beta diversity and the percentage of naive T cells measured by flow cytometry. Because profiling used bulk unsorted PBMCs, naive and antigen-experienced compartments could not be compared conclusively.

The 39 donors, aged roughly 6 to 95 years, were systemically healthy Caucasian individuals from Russia. Each donor gave about 9.7 milliliters of peripheral blood, drawn into EDTA-treated Vacutainer tubes. Ficoll-Paque density-gradient centrifugation was used to isolate PBMCs, with at least 6.5 million per sample. Total RNA was extracted from PBMCs with Trizol reagent, with at least 6 micrograms obtained per sample. Naive CD45RAhigh/CD27high T cell percentages were measured by flow cytometry on a PBMC aliquot from every donor. Material: blood. This TCR derives from a woman aged 40 to 55 in good health.

The nucleotide sequence is given as TGCGCCAGCAGCCAAGAAGCTAGCGGGGGTCAGGGCACGCAGTATTTT. Translated, this is CASSQEASGGQGTQYF. Rearrangement joined TRBV4-3 to TRBJ2-3, with 10 bases in between that match TRBD2. The germline V gene provides CDR1 LGHNA and CDR2 YSLEER. Trimmed from V: 0 bases; trimmed from J: 9 bases; junction bases lacking a gene match: 9. Inclusive of the bounding cysteine and phenylalanine, the CDR3 is 16 residues long. Just the 48-base CDR3 DNA is kept, in frame starting at base 1.